This TCR beta chain was captured in a study of cytomegalovirus exposure and HLA in healthy donors. As for the study in general: An early data release held tens of millions of unique TCRs from HLA-typed donors.

A multiplex PCR was run with 60 Vbeta primers and 13 Jbeta primers. TCRdb's copy holds only in-frame clones and misses some; the assay was immunoSEQ multiplex PCR. The table includes 90,000 or so clones, approximately 71% detected once. Study-wide results and caveats: It was confirmed in vitro that a few of the CMV-associated chains were specific for CMV antigens.

Trimming removed 2 bases from V and 10 bases from J; junction bases left unmatched: 14. CDR1 and CDR2 from the germline V gene are GTSNPN and SVGIG (reference sequence). This CDR3 spans 16 amino acids. A single count supports this clone. The antigen remains unidentified. The origin of this receptor is a woman younger than 30 in good health and CMV-seropositive. V usage is TRBV30 and J usage is TRBJ2-1, with 10 bases aligning to TRBD2. Sequenced: PBMCs. CDR3 in DNA: TGTGCCTGGAGTTCAAGCGGGAGGGGGAGGGGGCCAGAGCAGTTCTTC. Translation: CAWSSSGRGRGPEQFF.